Here is one T cell receptor beta chain with its context. The data are from a study of blood T cell repertoires in COVID-19. Sequencing was performed with immunoSEQ multiplex PCR; in TCRdb, only in-frame clones are kept and a portion is missing. The sample yields 180,000 or so clones, roughly 89% seen once. The V gene's germline CDR1 is LNHNV and CDR2 YYDKDF (reference sequence). This CDR3 has 16 amino acids. V gave up 0 bases and J gave up 4 bases, with 15 bases separating them. The specimen was PBMCs or T cells enriched from blood (not recorded which). The TCR sequence derives from a woman aged 40 to 50 with acute COVID-19. The chain has TRBV15 and TRBJ1-2; weak D call: TRBD1 (5 bases). The CDR3, as DNA: TGTGCCACCAGCAGAGATCGGGAGGTGGGGGTCTATGGCTACACCTTC. Translated, it gives CATSRDREVGVYGYTF.